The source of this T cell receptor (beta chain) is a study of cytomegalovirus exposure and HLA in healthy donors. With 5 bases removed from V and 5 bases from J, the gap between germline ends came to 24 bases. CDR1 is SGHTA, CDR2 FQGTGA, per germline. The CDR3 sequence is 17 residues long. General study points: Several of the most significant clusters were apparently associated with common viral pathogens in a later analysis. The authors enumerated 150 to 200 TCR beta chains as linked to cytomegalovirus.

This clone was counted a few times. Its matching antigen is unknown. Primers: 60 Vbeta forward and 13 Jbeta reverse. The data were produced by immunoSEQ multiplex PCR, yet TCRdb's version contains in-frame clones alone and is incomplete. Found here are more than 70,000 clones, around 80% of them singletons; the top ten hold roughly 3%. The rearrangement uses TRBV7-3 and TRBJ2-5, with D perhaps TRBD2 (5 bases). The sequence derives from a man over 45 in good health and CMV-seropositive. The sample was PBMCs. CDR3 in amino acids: CASSLNGISPGFETQYF. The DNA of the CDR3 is TGTGCCAGCAGCCTAAACGGAATTTCTCCGGGGTTCGAGACCCAGTACTTC.